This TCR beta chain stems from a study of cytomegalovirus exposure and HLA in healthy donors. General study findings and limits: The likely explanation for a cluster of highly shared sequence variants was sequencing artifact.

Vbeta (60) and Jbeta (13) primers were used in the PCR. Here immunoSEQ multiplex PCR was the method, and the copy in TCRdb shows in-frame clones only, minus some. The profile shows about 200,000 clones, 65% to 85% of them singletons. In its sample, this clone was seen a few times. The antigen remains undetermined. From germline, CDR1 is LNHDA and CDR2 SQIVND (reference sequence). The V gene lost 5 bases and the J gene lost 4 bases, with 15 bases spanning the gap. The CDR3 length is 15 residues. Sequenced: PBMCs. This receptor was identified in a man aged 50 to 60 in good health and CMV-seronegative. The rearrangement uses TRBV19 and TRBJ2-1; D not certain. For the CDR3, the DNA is TGTGCCAGTAGTCCCGAGGCGGCCCCTTACAATGAGCAGTTCTTC. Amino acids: CASSPEAAPYNEQFF.